Listed below are T cell receptor beta chains from one sample, sequenced in a study of spatial heterogeneity in lung cancer. TCRdb analysed the 5' RACE reads with MiXCR anew, one entry per CDR3 protein. Of tens of thousands of distinct CDR3 sequences in the sample, 5.8% were seen once. The sequencing here drew on PBMCs, taken at surgery. These receptors all come from a male donor with early-stage non-small cell lung cancer. Each CDR3 is given with its conserved first and last residue. D genes are given only for firm matches. The size of a clone is reported for some rows only, either as once, few or many, or as a class for expanded clones.

>many|14|TRBV28|TRBJ1-2|-
CASSWAPPNYGYTF
TGTGCCAGCAGTTGGGCGCCACCCAACTATGGCTACACCTTC
>many|16|TRBV5-1|TRBJ1-5|TRBD1
CASSLGTGGRGQPQHF
TGCGCCAGCAGCTTGGGGACAGGGGGCAGGGGGCAGCCCCAGCATTTT
>-|16|TRBV3-1|TRBJ2-6|-
CASNQGRSSGANVLTF
TGTGCCAGCAACCAAGGACGGTCCTCTGGGGCCAACGTCCTGACTTTC
>many|12|TRBV2|TRBJ2-1|-
CASSATYNEQFF
TGTGCCAGCAGTGCCACCTACAATGAGCAGTTCTTC
>many|15|TRBV6-2/TRBV6-3|TRBJ2-7|-
CASRGTGQHSYEQYF
TGTGCCAGCAGGGGGACGGGGCAACACTCCTACGAGCAGTACTTC
>many|12|TRBV20-1|TRBJ2-1|-
CSAYRSENEQFF
TGCAGTGCCTACCGGTCGGAGAATGAGCAGTTCTTC
>many|16|TRBV7-8|TRBJ1-6|-
CAITYGGSSYNSPLHF
TGTGCCATCACGTATGGAGGCAGCTCCTATAATTCACCCCTCCACTTT
>few|12|TRBV3-1|TRBJ1-2|-
CASSREVGGYTF
TGTGCCAGCAGTCGGGAGGTGGGCGGCTACACCTTC
>many|17|TRBV7-8|TRBJ2-1|-
CASSPPLRTNPYNEQFF
TGTGCCAGCAGCCCCCCACTCAGGACAAATCCTTACAATGAGCAGTTCTTC
>few|15|TRBV12-3/TRBV12-4|TRBJ2-2|-
CASSLHIRGPGELFF
TGTGCCAGCAGCCTCCATATTAGGGGTCCCGGGGAGCTGTTTTTT
>many|11|TRBV6-2/TRBV6-3|TRBJ2-1|-
CASTSYNEQFF
TGTGCCAGCACCTCCTACAATGAGCAGTTCTTC
>many|14|TRBV20-1|TRBJ2-5|-
CSARVGGGTQTQYF
TGCAGTGCTAGAGTCGGTGGTGGGACACAGACCCAGTACTTC
>few|12|TRBV19|TRBJ1-2|-
CASRKINYGYTF
TGTGCCAGCCGTAAGATAAACTATGGCTACACCTTC
>-|15|TRBV11-2|TRBJ2-5|TRBD1
CASSWSGTGGETQYF
TGTGCCAGCAGCTGGTCCGGGACAGGGGGAGAGACCCAGTACTTC
>many|17|TRBV11-3|TRBJ2-6|-
CASSSRAVEGVANVLTF
TGTGCCAGCAGCTCCAGGGCGGTTGAGGGGGTGGCCAACGTCCTGACTTTC
>many|12|TRBV5-1|TRBJ2-7|-
CASSLVSDEQYF
TGCGCCAGCAGCTTGGTGAGTGACGAGCAGTACTTC
>many|15|TRBV6-5|TRBJ1-4|TRBD1
CASSYSTGRGEKLFF
TGTGCCAGCAGTTACTCGACAGGGCGAGGTGAAAAACTGTTTTTT
>-|15|TRBV15|TRBJ1-3|-
CATSSQRGSGNTIYF
TGTGCCACCAGCAGCCAACGGGGCTCTGGAAACACCATATATTTT
>few|13|TRBV6-1|TRBJ2-1|-
CASRFGGYNEQFF
TGTGCCAGCAGATTTGGGGGGTACAATGAGCAGTTCTTC
>few|16|TRBV6-1|TRBJ1-5|-
CASSERRSVSNQPQHF
TGTGCCAGCAGTGAGCGGAGGTCAGTTAGCAATCAGCCCCAGCATTTT
>many|12|TRBV28|TRBJ2-7|-
CASKGNSYEQYF
TGTGCCAGCAAGGGTAACTCCTACGAGCAGTACTTC
>-|18|TRBV27|TRBJ2-5|TRBD1
CASSFRTGRGQLEETQYF
TGTGCCAGCAGTTTTCGGACAGGACGAGGGCAGCTTGAAGAGACCCAGTACTTC
>many|14|TRBV2|TRBJ1-3|-
CASSIGTYGNTIYF
TGTGCCAGCAGTATCGGGACTTATGGAAACACCATATATTTT
>many|15|TRBV12-3/TRBV12-4|TRBJ1-5|-
CASSPKGIDNQPQHF
TGTGCCAGCAGTCCCAAGGGGATTGACAATCAGCCCCAGCATTTT
>-|14|TRBV14|TRBJ2-1|-
CASSWGKLGNEQFF
TGTGCCAGCAGCTGGGGGAAGTTGGGCAATGAGCAGTTCTTC
>many|15|TRBV7-9|TRBJ1-4|-
CASRLKGTGNEKLFF
TGTGCCAGCAGACTCAAAGGGACGGGTAATGAAAAACTGTTTTTT